Listed here are 8 T cell receptor beta chains from one sample, sequenced in a study of shared clonotypes between healthy human individuals. Generated by immunoSEQ multiplex PCR, the TCRdb table keeps only in-frame clones and is missing some. Among 560,000 or so clones listed, roughly 96% were seen once. Only CD45RO-negative cells positively selected for CCR7 counted as naive CD8 cells, so terminally differentiated effector memory CD45RA+ cells were excluded. The specimen sequenced was naive CD8+ T cells sorted from blood. Receptors were obtained from a woman aged 25 to 39 in good health.

The V gene is TRBV4-1, the J gene TRBJ1-5; D may be TRBD1 (6 bases). Deletions cut 3 bases from V and 2 bases from J, with 14 bases between. Germline lookup yields CDR1 MGHRA and CDR2 YSYEKL. The CDR3 is 16 amino acids. The CDR3 region has the DNA TGCGCCAGCAGCCAGGGGCCTGCAGGGGGCAATCAGCCCCAGCATTTT. This encodes CASSQGPAGGNQPQHF.

The J gene is TRBJ1-6, the V gene TRBV28; possible D gene TRBD1, 5 bases. Trimming stripped 4 bases from V and 8 bases from J, with 21 bases between. Germline CDR1 MDHEN, CDR2 SYDVKM. The CDR3 runs 17 residues. The CDR3 protein is CASSSNTDWGLDSPLHF. CDR3 bases: TGTGCCAGCAGTTCGAACACCGACTGGGGCCTAGATTCACCCCTCCACTTT.

The chain couples TRBV5-5 to TRBJ2-7; the match to TRBD1 covers 8 bases. The CDR3 spans 15 residues. Per germline, CDR1 SGHKS and CDR2 YYEKEE (reference sequence). The trim removed 3 bases at V and 4 bases at J, leaving 9 bases unmatched. In DNA form, the CDR3 reads TGTGCCAGCAGCTCATCAGGACAGGGAGTATACGAGCAGTACTTC. Its translation is CASSSSGQGVYEQYF.

The CDR3 nucleotides are TGTGCCAGCAGTGAAGTGGGTAGCGGGTACCGCAATGAGCAGTTCTTC. Translation: CASSEVGSGYRNEQFF. The chain carries TRBV6-1 and TRBJ2-1; 7 bases align to TRBD2. Germline CDR1 reads MNHNS; CDR2 reads SASEGT. V lost 1 base, J lost 6 bases, and 9 bases stayed unmatched. CDR3 length: 16 amino acids.

This chain connects TRBV15 to TRBJ2-7; no clear D. V gave up 4 bases and J gave up 3 bases, with 13 bases separating them. CDR3 size: 14 residues. The germline V gene encodes CDR1 LNHNV and CDR2 YYDKDF (reference sequence). The CDR3 coding sequence is TGTGCCACCAGCAATAAGCTAACAGACTACGAGCAGTACTTC. Translation gives CATSNKLTDYEQYF.

The gene calls are TRBV27 and TRBJ2-3; D gene unclear. The CDR3 consists of 12 residues. Deletions cut 4 bases from V and 1 base from J, with 3 bases between. Germline values: CDR1 MNHEY, CDR2 SMNVEV (reference sequence). The CDR3 loop reads CASSSRTDTQYF. The CDR3 nucleotides read TGTGCCAGCAGTTCACGCACAGATACGCAGTATTTT.

The V gene is TRBV28, the J gene TRBJ1-3; D may be TRBD1 (6 bases). This CDR3 is 14 amino acids long. Germline V CDR1 and CDR2: MDHEN, SYDVKM. The V and J ends lost 3 bases and 3 bases respectively, with 9 bases between them. The CDR3 region is CASSLRTDGNTIYF. Here the CDR3 DNA reads TGTGCCAGCAGTTTGAGGACAGATGGAAACACCATATATTTT.

The chain uses TRBV5-1 and TRBJ2-7; perhaps TRBD2 as D (6 bases). The CDR3 extends over 15 amino acids. Germline CDR1 SGHRS, CDR2 YFSETQ. V was cut by 9 bases and J by 3 bases, with 22 bases left in between. This chain's CDR3 is CATSPGASDSYEQYF. The CDR3 DNA is TGCGCCACTTCCCCTGGGGCTAGCGATAGCTACGAGCAGTACTTC.